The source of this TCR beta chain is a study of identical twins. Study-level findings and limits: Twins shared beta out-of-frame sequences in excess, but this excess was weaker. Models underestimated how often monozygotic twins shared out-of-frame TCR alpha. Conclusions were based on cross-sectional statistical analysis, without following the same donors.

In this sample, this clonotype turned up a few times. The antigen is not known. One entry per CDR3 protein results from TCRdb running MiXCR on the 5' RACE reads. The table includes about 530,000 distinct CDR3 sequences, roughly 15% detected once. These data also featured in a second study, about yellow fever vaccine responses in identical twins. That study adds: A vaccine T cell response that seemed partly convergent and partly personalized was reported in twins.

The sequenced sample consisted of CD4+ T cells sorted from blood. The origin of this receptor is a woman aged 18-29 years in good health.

The CDR3 bases are TGTGCCAGCCGCCCGGGTTTCGGGGGACATACCGGGGAGCTGTTTTTT. It is translated as CASRPGFGGHTGELFF. V gene TRBV12-3 or TRBV12-4 combines with J gene TRBJ2-2; D possibly matches TRBD1 or TRBD2 (6 bases each). The CDR3 has 16 amino acids. The germline V and J ends were trimmed by 8 bases and 5 bases, with 21 bases remaining between them.